This record covers a single T cell receptor (beta chain). This sample is part of a study of memory CD8 T cells in hepatitis C reinfection. The assay was immunoSEQ multiplex PCR, and TCRdb's table has in-frame clones only and misses some. This sample yields around 47,000 clones, of which roughly 90% are seen a single time; under 1.5% belongs to the top ten. Time point defined: peak reinfection, 3 to 8 weeks after reinfection detection. Sorted cells were sequenced directly ex vivo without any in vitro expansion. Control naive CD8 T cells came from a couple of donors at all three reinfection time points. Germline V gene sequence: CDR1 MGHRA, CDR2 YSYEKL. With V trimmed by 0 bases and J by 2 bases, 17 bases remained unmatched. The CDR3 has 21 residues.

Sequencing used naive CD8+ T cells sorted from blood. This TCR was recovered from a man aged 18 to 30 with hepatitis C virus infection. V usage is TRBV4-1 and J usage is TRBJ2-3; 10 nucleotides align to TRBD2. CDR3 amino acids: CASSQDPPLSGGASSTDTQYF. In DNA form, the CDR3 reads TGCGCCAGCAGCCAAGACCCACCATTAAGCGGGGGGGCCTCTTCCACAGATACGCAGTATTTT.